A single sample is the source of the 32 T cell receptor beta chains below, sequenced in a study of response to subunit inactivated influenza vaccine. TCRdb reprocessed the RT-PCR reads via MiXCR and lists one record per CDR3 protein. The table includes approximately 500,000 distinct CDR3 sequences, under 15% detected once. The sample was PBMCs from blood, taken about 40 days after vaccination. These receptors originate from a man aged 50-59 years who received an inactivated influenza vaccine.

The rearrangement links TRBV6-1 to TRBJ2-3; TRBD1 matches 11 bases. In germline, CDR1 is MNHNS, CDR2 SASEGT. The CDR3 extends over 15 amino acids. V was pared by 4 bases and J by 3 bases, with 3 bases of the junction left unmatched. Here the CDR3 reads CASSGTGGGTDTQYF. Here the CDR3 DNA reads TGTGCCAGCAGTGGGACAGGGGGCGGAACAGATACGCAGTATTTT.

The V call is TRBV7-2, the J call TRBJ2-7; no definite D call. V lost 6 bases and J lost 1, with 10 bases in between. The CDR3 contains 13 residues. Germline assignment: CDR1 SGHTA and CDR2 FQGNSA. The CDR3 loop is CASSRVRSYEQYF. As DNA, the CDR3 is TGTGCCAGCAGTAGGGTCAGATCCTACGAGCAGTACTTC.

J is TRBJ2-7 and V is TRBV28; no firm D call. V was shortened by 8 bases and J by 0 bases, with 17 bases between the two germline ends. This CDR3 region has 15 residues. Germline V gene sequence: CDR1 MDHEN, CDR2 SYDVKM. Here the CDR3 DNA reads TGTGCCAGCCTAGATGGCTCCCCGAGCTCCTACGAGCAGTACTTC. Translation: CASLDGSPSSYEQYF.

This clonotype has a handful of counts. The DNA of the CDR3 is TGTGCCAGCAGTTCGACAGGGGGGACCTATGGCTACACCTTC. Translation: CASSSTGGTYGYTF. This sequence joins TRBV12-3 or TRBV12-4 and TRBJ1-2; 9 nucleotides match TRBD1. The CDR3 runs to 14 residues. Unmatched junction bases numbered 4, after V lost 4 bases and J lost 4 bases.

This clonotype was recorded many times. The J gene is TRBJ2-1, the V gene TRBV5-1; 12 bases align to TRBD2. In germline, CDR1 is SGHRS, CDR2 YFSETQ. V lost 4 bases and J lost 4; bases outside the gene matches: 9. The CDR3 contains 17 residues. CDR3 loop: CASSQGLAGGFYNEQFF. The CDR3 DNA reads as TGCGCCAGCAGCCAGGGCCTAGCGGGGGGGTTTTACAATGAGCAGTTCTTC.

V gene TRBV5-1 combines with J gene TRBJ1-2; TRBD1 aligns across 10 bases. This CDR3 spans 15 amino acids. Germline V gene sequence: CDR1 SGHRS, CDR2 YFSETQ. V trimming: 0 bases; J trimming: 4 bases; junction bases outside the gene matches: 3. The CDR3 DNA is TGCGCCAGCAGCTTGGAGGACAGGGGGTTCTATGGCTACACCTTC. Its protein is CASSLEDRGFYGYTF.

This clonotype has more than one count but fewer than ten. The rearrangement uses TRBV20-1 and TRBJ1-1; no clear D gene. Germline CDR1 and CDR2: DFQATT and SNEGSKA (reference sequence). CDR3 length equals 12 residues. Trimming took off 5 bases at V and 5 bases at J, with 12 bases between the two ends. Here the CDR3 reads CSAPRRSTEAFF. The DNA of the CDR3 is TGCAGTGCTCCACGGAGGTCTACTGAAGCTTTCTTT.

This clonotype came up a few times. The chain is built from TRBV5-1 and TRBJ1-6, with unresolved D. The CDR3 has 16 residues. V lost 6 bases and J 10 bases, leaving 23 bases between the germline ends. The germline V gene has CDR1 SGHRS and CDR2 YFSETQ. In DNA, the CDR3 is TGCGCCAGCAAACTCTCGGAGGGCACGATGGGGTCACCCCTCCACTTT. Protein sequence: CASKLSEGTMGSPLHF.

This clonotype was recorded many times. The rearrangement joins TRBV24-1 to TRBJ2-1, with 10 bases identical to TRBD2. Germline values: CDR1 KGHDR, CDR2 SFDVKD. Trimming removed 5 bases from V and 7 bases from J; junction bases left unmatched: 13. The CDR3 totals 17 residues. The CDR3 reads CATSGPPSGRAGNEQFF. For the CDR3, the DNA is TGTGCCACCAGTGGCCCACCGAGCGGGAGGGCCGGTAATGAGCAGTTCTTC.

The gene calls are TRBV7-9 and TRBJ1-1; D unresolved. The CDR3 length is 15 residues. Germline CDR1 SEHNR, CDR2 FQNEAQ (reference sequence). Trimming removed 5 bases at V and 0 bases at J, with 13 bases between. The CDR3 region is CASSPQLALNTEAFF. In DNA form, the CDR3 reads TGTGCCAGCAGCCCCCAGTTGGCTCTGAACACTGAAGCTTTCTTT.

This clonotype was detected a few times. The gene calls are TRBV7-2 and TRBJ1-1, with D possibly being TRBD1 (5 bases). The CDR3 is made up of 15 amino acids. Trimming took off 0 bases at V and 6 bases at J, with 14 bases between the two ends. CDR1 is SGHTA, CDR2 FQGNSA, per germline. The DNA for the CDR3 is TGTGCCAGCAGCTTAGCGGGTCAGGGTCAAGCTGAAGCTTTCTTT. This codes for CASSLAGQGQAEAFF. The variable domain in full, with the rest retrieved from reference TRBV7-2 and TRBJ1-1, is GAGVSQSPSNKVTEKGKDVELRCDPISGHTALYWYRQSLGQGLEFLIYFQGNSAPDKSGLPSDRFSAERTGGSVSTLTIQRTQQEDSAVYLCASSLAGQGQAEAFFGQGTRLTVV.

This chain connects TRBV28 to TRBJ2-1, with TRBD2 as a possible D gene (5 bases). Deletions cut 2 bases from V and 0 bases from J, with 11 bases between. In germline, CDR1 is MDHEN, CDR2 SYDVKM. The CDR3 runs 16 residues. The CDR3 here is CASSLRLASSYNEQFF. The DNA of the CDR3 is TGTGCCAGCAGTTTACGGTTAGCGTCCTCCTACAATGAGCAGTTCTTC. Together with reference TRBV28 and TRBJ2-1, the CDR3 gives the full variable domain: DVKVTQSSRYLVKRTGEKVFLECVQDMDHENMFWYRQDPGLGLRLIYFSYDVKMKEKGDIPEGYSVSREKKERFSLILESASTNQTSMYLCASSLRLASSYNEQFFGPGTRLTVL.

This clonotype was observed a handful of times. The chain combines TRBV6-1 with TRBJ2-7; possible D gene TRBD1, 5 bases. Germline assignment: CDR1 MNHNS and CDR2 SASEGT. V shed 7 bases and J shed 0 bases, with 19 bases lying between them. CDR3 length: 16 residues. The CDR3 spells CASTLTRDSSSYEQYF. The DNA of the CDR3 is TGTGCCAGCACCTTAACCAGGGATTCGAGCTCCTACGAGCAGTACTTC.

This chain joins TRBV20-1 and TRBJ1-2; 7 bases map to TRBD1. This CDR3 contains 15 residues. V dropped 3 bases and J dropped 4; count of bases not matched to a gene: 11. The germline CDR1 and CDR2 sequences are DFQATT and SNEGSKA (reference sequence). For the CDR3, the DNA is TGCAGTGCTAGTCTCGCGGGGGAGGGGGCCTATGGCTACACCTTC. It encodes CSASLAGEGAYGYTF.

This clonotype was found a few times. The chain is built from TRBV11-2 and TRBJ2-7, with D possibly being TRBD1 (5 bases). The germline gives CDR1 SGHAT, CDR2 FQNNGV. CDR3 length: 18 residues. V lost 1 base, J lost 0 bases, and 19 bases lay in between. The CDR3: CASSLGPLRQSSSYEQYF. The CDR3 coding sequence is TGTGCCAGCAGCTTAGGCCCTCTCAGACAGTCAAGCTCCTACGAGCAGTACTTC.

The rearrangement links TRBV14 to TRBJ1-4; tentative D call: TRBD1 (5 bases). This CDR3 spans 15 amino acids. V was trimmed by 6 bases and J by 8 bases, leaving 19 bases between them. CDR1 SGHDN and CDR2 FVKESK come from the germline V gene. The CDR3 sequence is CASSLLRGGGEKLFF. For the CDR3, the DNA is TGTGCCAGCAGTTTACTAAGGGGCGGGGGAGAAAAACTGTTTTTT.

The chain uses TRBV21-1 and TRBJ1-5; TRBD1, the table's D call, was not compared with the DNA. TRBV21-1 is assigned pseudogene status. The CDR3 loop spans 16 amino acids. CDR3: CASSEGKGRSNQPQHF. Here the CDR3 DNA reads TGTGCCAGCAGCGAAGGTAAGGGACGCAGCAATCAGCCCCAGCATTTT.

This clonotype was picked up a small number of times. The chain employs TRBV5-1 and TRBJ2-5, with 11 positions matching TRBD1. CDR1 and CDR2 (germline): SGHRS, YFSETQ. The CDR3 covers 14 residues. Trimming cost V 3 bases and J 3 bases; bases outside gene matches: 1. The CDR3 coding sequence is TGCGCCAGCAGCTGGGGACAGGGGGAAGAGACCCAGTACTTC. Translation gives CASSWGQGEETQYF.

In this sample, this clonotype turned up many times. The chain couples TRBV7-9 to TRBJ1-5, with a possible D match to TRBD1 (5 bases). Germline V gene lookup returns CDR1 SEHNR and CDR2 FQNEAQ (reference sequence). The CDR3 loop spans 14 amino acids. Trimming left V 8 bases short and J 4 bases short, with 15 bases between. As DNA, the CDR3 is TGTGCCAGCTCACGGGGGAATGGTAATCAGCCCCAGCATTTT. This encodes CASSRGNGNQPQHF.

This chain joins TRBV10-3 and TRBJ2-6; 12 bases are shared with TRBD1. The CDR3 loop spans 18 amino acids. The ends lost 6 bases at V and 0 bases at J; junction bases unmatched: 6. Germline assignment: CDR1 ENHRY and CDR2 SYGVKD. As DNA, the CDR3 is TGTGCCATCAGCGAACCGGGACAGGGGGCCTCTGGGGCCAACGTCCTGACTTTC. Its protein is CAISEPGQGASGANVLTF.

The chain uses TRBV27 and TRBJ2-1; perhaps TRBD2 as D (5 bases). Per germline, CDR1 MNHEY and CDR2 SMNVEV (reference sequence). The ends were cut back, 2 bases at V and 4 bases at J, with 21 bases in the middle. The CDR3 is 18 residues long. CDR3 DNA: TGTGCCAGCAGTTTACGTGTGGGATCTCGGGGAAAGTACAATGAGCAGTTCTTC. This translates into CASSLRVGSRGKYNEQFF.

There are many counts of this clonotype. J is TRBJ1-3 and V is TRBV12-3 or TRBV12-4; D is ambiguous. V was clipped by 5 bases and J by 3 bases, with 14 bases between them. The CDR3 runs 15 residues. CDR3 residues: CASSTSLTSGNTIYF. In nucleotides, the CDR3 is TGTGCCAGCAGTACCTCCTTGACGAGTGGAAACACCATATATTTT.

This clonotype turned up a few times. The V gene is TRBV6-2 or TRBV6-3, the J gene TRBJ2-5; D unresolved. Germline-derived CDR1 and CDR2 are MNHEY and SVGEGT. Trimming stripped 5 bases from V and 7 bases from J, with 11 bases between. The CDR3 is 12 residues long. Here the CDR3 DNA reads TGTGCCAGCAGTCATGCCCGTCCGACCCAGTACTTC. Residues: CASSHARPTQYF.

There are many counts of this clonotype. This chain connects TRBV29-1 to TRBJ2-5, with 7 bases that match TRBD1. The CDR3 runs 13 residues. CDR1 and CDR2 (germline): SQVTM, ANQGSEA. The CDR3 loop is CSSTGAYQETQYF. CDR3 bases: TGCAGTTCCACAGGGGCGTACCAAGAGACCCAGTACTTC.

The table lists this clonotype with many counts. The V call is TRBV29-1, the J call TRBJ1-5, with TRBD1 as a possible D gene (6 bases). Deletions cut 7 bases from V and 1 base from J, with 17 bases between. CDR3 size: 15 residues. Per the germline V gene, CDR1 is SQVTM and CDR2 is ANQGSEA. CDR3 amino acids: CSAEAGGRSNQPQHF. In DNA form, the CDR3 reads TGCAGCGCCGAGGCGGGGGGCAGGAGCAATCAGCCCCAGCATTTT.

This clonotype has more than one count but fewer than ten. The CDR3 sequence: CASSIDRHSYEQYF. The CDR3 nucleotides are TGTGCCAGCAGTATCGACAGACACTCCTACGAGCAGTACTTC. This chain links TRBV12-3 or TRBV12-4 with TRBJ2-7; TRBD1 is a possible D gene (5 bases). The V end lost 5 bases, the J end lost 0 bases, and 11 bases lay between the germline ends. The CDR3 runs 14 residues.

This clonotype was observed a handful of times. The chain carries TRBV10-3 and TRBJ1-1, with D hard to call. This CDR3 has 13 residues. CDR1 and CDR2 from the germline V gene are ENHRY and SYGVKD. V was pared by 6 bases and J by 1 base, with 9 bases between. The CDR3 DNA sequence: TGTGCCATCAGAAGTTTACCGAACACTGAAGCTTTCTTT. The encoded protein is CAIRSLPNTEAFF.

This clonotype was picked up a small number of times. The genes are TRBV9 and TRBJ2-2, with TRBD2 matching 13 bases. This CDR3 region has 21 residues. The ends lost 4 bases at V and 2 bases at J; junction bases unmatched: 17. Germline assignment: CDR1 SGDLS and CDR2 YYNGEE. The chain's CDR3 is CASSTGQQLAGGIINTGELFF. In DNA form, the CDR3 reads TGTGCCAGCAGCACCGGACAGCAACTAGCGGGAGGGATAATTAACACCGGGGAGCTGTTTTTT.

This clonotype has more than one count but fewer than ten. This chain links TRBV7-9 with TRBJ1-1; D remains unclear. The CDR3 extends over 15 amino acids. Trimming shortened V by 4 bases and J by 0 bases, and 12 bases separated the two germline ends. Per germline, CDR1 SEHNR and CDR2 FQNEAQ (reference sequence). CDR3 residues: CASSWVGSMNTEAFF. CDR3 nucleotide sequence: TGTGCCAGCAGCTGGGTCGGGAGCATGAACACTGAAGCTTTCTTT.

The sample holds a few counts of this clonotype. V gene TRBV18 combines with J gene TRBJ2-7; D remains ambiguous. This CDR3 region has 12 residues. CDR1 is KGHSH, CDR2 LQKENI, per germline. The V and J ends lost 5 bases and 3 bases respectively, with 8 bases between them. The CDR3 here is CASSSNSYEQYF. As DNA, the CDR3 is TGTGCCAGCTCATCCAACAGCTACGAGCAGTACTTC.

The genes are TRBV5-5 and TRBJ2-1, with TRBD2 matching 9 bases. V was clipped by 0 bases and J by 8 bases; unmatched bases: 6. The CDR3 spans 15 residues. From germline, CDR1 is SGHKS and CDR2 YYEKEE (reference sequence). CDR3 amino acids: CASSLAAGGRDEQFF. For the CDR3, the DNA is TGTGCCAGCAGCTTGGCGGCGGGGGGGCGGGATGAGCAGTTCTTC.

This clonotype was counted between two and nine times. The rearrangement links TRBV27 to TRBJ2-1, with TRBD2 matching 9 bases. There are 16 residues in the CDR3. V trimming: 6 bases; J trimming: 7 bases; junction bases outside the gene matches: 13. Germline V gene lookup returns CDR1 MNHEY and CDR2 SMNVEV (reference sequence). The CDR3 spells CASSRVAGAFSNEQFF. CDR3 bases: TGTGCCAGCAGCCGAGTAGCGGGGGCCTTTAGTAATGAGCAGTTCTTC.